This T cell receptor (beta chain) was profiled in a study of shared clonotypes between healthy human individuals. Naive-designated CD8 cells lacked CD45RO, were positively enriched for CCR7, and omitted terminally differentiated effector memory CD45RA+ cells. Comment on this clone: The antigen is unknown.

Study observations and caveats: Generally, naive subsets (rather than memory subsets) showed larger estimated richness.

The CDR3 has 13 amino acids. Per the germline V gene, CDR1 is MNHEY and CDR2 is SMNVEV (reference sequence). The ends were cut back, 8 bases at V and 0 bases at J, with 11 bases in the middle. Data came from immunoSEQ multiplex PCR; TCRdb stores just in-frame clones and leaves some out. Altogether approximately 2,000,000 clones are present, around 93% being singletons, with the ten largest covering about 1.7%. The source of this sequence is a man between 18 and 35 years old in good health. Some clones in this sample may be carry-over from other donors' samples. The chain has TRBV27 and TRBJ2-7, with D hard to call. The sequencing sample was made of naive CD8+ T cells from PBMCs. The CDR3 region is CASCTAASYEQYF. In DNA, the CDR3 is TGTGCCAGCTGCACGGCGGCCTCCTACGAGCAGTACTTC.